These T cell receptor beta chains were read from a single sample in a study of shared clonotypes between healthy human individuals. Sequencing used immunoSEQ multiplex PCR; TCRdb keeps in-frame clones, though not all of them. The table includes a few million clones, 85% to 95% detected once. Sample: naive CD4+ T cells from PBMCs. Receptor source: a man aged 18 to 29 in good health. Some clones in this sample may be carry-over from other donors' samples. Both conserved end residues are part of each CDR3. A D gene is named only where the DNA matches it firmly. Not every row has a clone size; where given, it reads once, few, many or a size class.

d_gene	abundance	v_gene	j_gene	CDR3aa	CDR3nt
.	.	TRBV19	TRBJ2-7	CASSSGDKAYEQYF	TGTGCCAGTAGTTCGGGGGACAAGGCCTACGAGCAGTACTTC
.	.	TRBV9	TRBJ1-2	CASSVSQDLGGYTF	TGTGCCAGCAGCGTATCCCAGGATTTGGGAGGCTACACCTTC
.	once	TRBV2	TRBJ1-5	CASSEDSGGDQPQHF	TGTGCCAGCAGTGAAGACAGTGGAGGAGATCAGCCCCAGCATTTT
.	.	TRBV19	TRBJ2-5	CASSIGPEETQYF	TGTGCCAGTAGTATCGGACCGGAGGAGACCCAGTACTTC
.	.	TRBV6-1	TRBJ2-5	CASSGPAGTARETQYF	TGTGCCAGCAGTGGCCCTGCCGGGACTGCGCGAGAGACCCAGTACTTC
.	once	TRBV5-1	TRBJ2-1	CASSLGLSSYNEQFF	TGCGCCAGCAGCTTGGGACTTAGCTCCTACAATGAGCAGTTCTTC
.	.	TRBV5-1	TRBJ1-2	CASSAGGGFLGYTF	TGCGCCAGCAGCGCGGGCGGTGGATTCCTTGGCTACACCTTC
.	.	TRBV2	TRBJ2-7	CASSFDSYEQYF	TGTGCCAGCAGTTTTGATTCCTACGAGCAGTACTTC
TRBD1	.	TRBV6-4	TRBJ1-2	CASSDTPYSLGTGGEAF	TGTGCCAGCAGTGATACTCCCTACAGTCTGGGGACAGGGGGCGAAGCCTTC
TRBD1	.	TRBV6-6	TRBJ1-5	CASSYWGRGQEAQHF	TGTGCCAGCAGTTACTGGGGAAGGGGGCAGGAGGCCCAGCATTTT
.	.	TRBV2	TRBJ2-5	CASTQTTEYQETQYF	TGTGCCAGCACCCAAACAACTGAGTACCAAGAGACCCAGTACTTC
.	.	TRBV30	TRBJ2-7	CAWSAGGQRLSYEQYF	TGTGCCTGGAGTGCAGGAGGACAGCGTCTCTCCTACGAGCAGTACTTC
.	.	TRBV5-1	TRBJ2-7	CASSLEEGPNEQYF	TGCGCCAGCAGCTTGGAGGAGGGTCCGAATGAGCAGTACTTC
.	.	TRBV29-1	TRBJ2-3	CSSTSRARTDTQYF	TGCAGCTCGACGAGCAGGGCTCGCACAGATACGCAGTATTTT
.	.	TRBV18	TRBJ2-7	CASSPTTGVPIYEQYF	TGTGCCAGCTCACCGACCACAGGAGTACCTATCTACGAGCAGTACTTC
.	.	TRBV7-7	TRBJ1-4	CASTIRKGGPNEKLFF	TGTGCCAGCACCATCCGAAAGGGGGGGCCTAATGAAAAACTGTTTTTT
.	few	TRBV6-1	TRBJ1-5	CASRWKHTYYQPQHF	TGTGCCAGCAGATGGAAACACACGTACTATCAGCCCCAGCATTTT
TRBD2	once	TRBV12-5	TRBJ2-1	CASGLEAGAYNEQFF	TGTGCTAGTGGGCTCGAAGCGGGAGCCTACAATGAGCAGTTCTTC
TRBD1	once	TRBV5-4	TRBJ2-1	CASSLRGTYNEQFF	TGTGCCAGCAGCCTCAGGGGGACCTACAATGAGCAGTTCTTC
.	.	TRBV15	TRBJ1-1	CATSRRGARGNTEAFF	TGTGCCACCAGCAGACGTGGTGCCAGGGGGAACACTGAAGCTTTCTTT
TRBD1	.	TRBV19	TRBJ1-1	CASSLDRDTEAFF	TGTGCCAGTAGCCTCGACAGGGACACTGAAGCTTTCTTT
TRBD2	.	TRBV5-1	TRBJ2-7	CASSLAQGLAGGNEQYF	TGCGCCAGCAGCTTGGCCCAGGGGCTAGCGGGAGGCAACGAGCAGTACTTC
TRBD1	.	TRBV6-5	TRBJ1-2	CASSPDRGRYGYTF	TGTGCCAGCAGTCCAGACAGGGGGCGATATGGCTACACCTTC
.	.	TRBV5-1	TRBJ1-2	CASSLASQGYGYTF	TGCGCCAGCAGCTTGGCCTCGCAGGGGTACGGCTACACCTTC
.	.	TRBV19	TRBJ2-5	CASSIGRGETQYF	TGTGCCAGTAGTATAGGTAGGGGAGAGACCCAGTACTTC
TRBD1	.	TRBV25-1	TRBJ1-6	CASSEWRGRDDSPLHF	TGTGCCAGCAGTGAATGGAGGGGGCGGGACGATTCACCCCTCCACTTT
.	.	TRBV5-1	TRBJ1-4	CASSLGTGLGGEKLFF	TGCGCCAGCAGCTTAGGGACGGGCCTCGGGGGTGAAAAACTGTTTTTT
.	.	TRBV7-2	TRBJ2-1	CASSLAASEYNEQFF	TGTGCCAGCAGCTTAGCGGCTAGCGAGTACAATGAGCAGTTCTTC
.	.	TRBV27	TRBJ2-3	CASSQTAPPFSDTQYF	TGTGCCAGCAGCCAAACCGCCCCCCCCTTCTCCGATACGCAGTATTTT
TRBD1	.	TRBV7-3	TRBJ2-2	CASSINGGQGTGELFF	TGTGCCAGCAGCATCAACGGGGGACAGGGAACCGGGGAGCTGTTTTTT
.	.	TRBV5-1	TRBJ2-7	CASSPGFAYEQYF	TGCGCCAGCAGCCCAGGATTTGCCTACGAGCAGTACTTC
.	few	TRBV5-4	TRBJ2-4	CASSLGGRFSIQYF	TGTGCCAGCAGCTTGGGGGGCAGGTTCTCCATTCAGTACTTC
.	.	TRBV28	TRBJ1-5	CASSFAGLGNQPQHF	TGTGCCAGCAGTTTTGCAGGGCTTGGCAATCAGCCCCAGCATTTT
.	.	TRBV10-3	TRBJ1-5	CAISESGVGAGSNQPQHF	TGTGCCATCAGTGAGTCCGGAGTAGGTGCGGGGAGCAATCAGCCCCAGCATTTT
TRBD1	.	TRBV18	TRBJ2-1	CASSPGQGGGNEQFF	TGTGCCAGCTCACCGGGACAGGGTGGAGGCAATGAGCAGTTCTTC
TRBD2	.	TRBV28	TRBJ2-1	CASSRLAGGNPNEQFF	TGTGCCAGCAGTAGACTAGCGGGAGGTAACCCCAATGAGCAGTTCTTC
.	.	TRBV6-1	TRBJ1-5	CASSEETANQPQHF	TGTGCCAGCAGTGAAGAGACAGCCAATCAGCCCCAGCATTTT
.	.	TRBV20-1	TRBJ1-1	CSASGYTEAFF	TGCAGTGCTAGTGGCTACACTGAAGCTTTCTTT
.	few	TRBV5-1	TRBJ2-1	CASSLGTYNEQFF	TGCGCCAGCAGCTTGGGGACCTACAATGAGCAGTTCTTC
.	.	TRBV18	TRBJ2-5	CASSPLVSALGETQYF	TGTGCCAGCTCACCCCTGGTCAGCGCTCTCGGGGAGACCCAGTACTTC
TRBD1	.	TRBV27	TRBJ2-7	CASSKRGTVNPYEQYF	TGTGCCAGCAGTAAAAGAGGGACAGTGAACCCCTACGAGCAGTACTTC
TRBD1	.	TRBV19	TRBJ1-5	CASRDRGIQPQHF	TGTGCCAGTAGGGACAGGGGGATTCAGCCCCAGCATTTT
.	.	TRBV2	TRBJ2-1	CASSYTYNEQFF	TGTGCCAGCAGTTACACTTACAATGAGCAGTTCTTC
.	.	TRBV19	TRBJ1-1	CASTSSPAGLGTEAFF	TGTGCCAGTACCTCTTCCCCGGCAGGCCTCGGAACTGAAGCTTTCTTT
.	.	TRBV28	TRBJ2-7	CASRKVVRHEQYF	TGTGCCAGCCGTAAGGTGGTCCGACACGAGCAGTACTTC
.	once	TRBV29-1	TRBJ1-1	CSVSTVGGESLNTEAFF	TGCAGCGTTTCCACCGTCGGGGGGGAATCCCTGAACACTGAAGCTTTCTTT
.	.	TRBV5-1	TRBJ2-3	CASSASTDTQYF	TGCGCCAGCAGTGCTAGCACAGATACGCAGTATTTT
.	.	TRBV28	TRBJ2-2	CASSVPLLGLELFF	TGTGCCAGCAGTGTACCCCTCTTAGGTCTGGAGCTGTTTTTT
TRBD1	.	TRBV7-9	TRBJ1-1	CASSLVIGTAEAFF	TGTGCCAGCAGCTTAGTTATCGGGACAGCTGAAGCTTTCTTT
.	.	TRBV28	TRBJ1-4	CASSEPATNEKLFF	TGTGCCAGCAGTGAGCCCGCAACTAATGAAAAACTGTTTTTT
TRBD2	.	TRBV9	TRBJ2-2	CASSGGTSGRPGELFF	TGTGCCAGCAGCGGCGGGACTAGCGGGAGGCCCGGGGAGCTGTTTTTT
TRBD2	.	TRBV5-4	TRBJ2-1	CASSPRAGTSGRQDEQFF	TGTGCCAGCAGCCCGAGGGCCGGGACTAGCGGGAGACAAGATGAGCAGTTCTTC